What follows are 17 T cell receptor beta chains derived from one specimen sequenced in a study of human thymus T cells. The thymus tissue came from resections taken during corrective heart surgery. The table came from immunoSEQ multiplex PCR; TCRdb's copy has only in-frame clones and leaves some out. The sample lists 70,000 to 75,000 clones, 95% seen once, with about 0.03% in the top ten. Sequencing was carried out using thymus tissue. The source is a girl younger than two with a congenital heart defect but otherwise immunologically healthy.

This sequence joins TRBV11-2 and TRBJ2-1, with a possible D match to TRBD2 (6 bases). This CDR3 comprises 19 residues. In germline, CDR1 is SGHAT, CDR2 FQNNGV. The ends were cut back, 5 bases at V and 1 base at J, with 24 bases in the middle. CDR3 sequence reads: CASSDPGGIYCRSYNEQFF. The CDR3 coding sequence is TGTGCCAGCAGCGACCCTGGAGGGATTTACTGTCGTTCCTACAATGAGCAGTTCTTC. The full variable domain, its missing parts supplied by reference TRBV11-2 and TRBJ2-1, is EAGVAQSPRYKIIEKRQSVAFWCNPISGHATLYWYQQILGQGPKLLIQFQNNGVVDDSQLPKDRFSAERLKGVDSTLKIQPAKLEDSAVYLCASSDPGGIYCRSYNEQFFGPGTRLTVL.

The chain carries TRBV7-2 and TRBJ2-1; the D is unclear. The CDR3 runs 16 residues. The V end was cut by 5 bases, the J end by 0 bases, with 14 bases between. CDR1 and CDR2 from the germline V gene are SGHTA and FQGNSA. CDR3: CASSPLSRSSYNEQFF. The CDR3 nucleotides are TGTGCCAGCAGCCCCCTCTCCCGGAGCTCCTACAATGAGCAGTTCTTC.

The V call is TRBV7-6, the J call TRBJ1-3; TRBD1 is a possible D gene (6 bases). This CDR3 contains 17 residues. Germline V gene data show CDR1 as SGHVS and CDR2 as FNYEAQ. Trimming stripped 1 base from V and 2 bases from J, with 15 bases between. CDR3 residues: CASSLGWEQGPGNTIYF. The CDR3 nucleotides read TGTGCCAGCAGCTTAGGATGGGAACAGGGACCTGGAAACACCATATATTTT.

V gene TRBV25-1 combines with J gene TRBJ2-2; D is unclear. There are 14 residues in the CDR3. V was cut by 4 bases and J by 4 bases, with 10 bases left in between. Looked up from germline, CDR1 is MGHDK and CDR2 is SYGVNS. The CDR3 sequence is CASSVEITTGELFF. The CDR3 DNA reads TGTGCCAGCAGTGTGGAGATTACCACCGGGGAGCTGTTTTTT.

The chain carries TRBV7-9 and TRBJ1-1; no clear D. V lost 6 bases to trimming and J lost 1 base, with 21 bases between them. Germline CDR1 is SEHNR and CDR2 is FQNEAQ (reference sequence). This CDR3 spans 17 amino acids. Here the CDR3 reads CASRAPAGTDKNTEAFF. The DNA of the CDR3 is TGTGCCAGCAGGGCTCCCGCGGGCACCGATAAGAACACTGAAGCTTTCTTT.

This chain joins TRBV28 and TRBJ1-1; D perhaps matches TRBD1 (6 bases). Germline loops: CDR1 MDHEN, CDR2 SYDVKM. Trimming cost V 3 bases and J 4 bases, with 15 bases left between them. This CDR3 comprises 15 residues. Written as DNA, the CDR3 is TGTGCCAGCAGTTTGGGAAGATTCAGGGGCACTGAAGCTTTCTTT. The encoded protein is CASSLGRFRGTEAFF.

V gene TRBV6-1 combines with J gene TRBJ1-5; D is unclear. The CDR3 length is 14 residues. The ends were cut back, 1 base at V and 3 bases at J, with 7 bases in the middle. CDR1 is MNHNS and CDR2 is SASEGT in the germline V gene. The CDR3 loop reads CASSEVVHNQPQHF. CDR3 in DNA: TGTGCCAGCAGTGAAGTGGTGCACAATCAGCCCCAGCATTTT.

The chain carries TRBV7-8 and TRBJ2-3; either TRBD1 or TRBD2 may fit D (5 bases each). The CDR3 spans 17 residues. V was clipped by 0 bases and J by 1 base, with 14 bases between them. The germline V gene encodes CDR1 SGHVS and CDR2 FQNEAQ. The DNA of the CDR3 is TGTGCCAGCAGCTTAGCGAAGAGGGGCGACGGCACAGATACGCAGTATTTT. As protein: CASSLAKRGDGTDTQYF. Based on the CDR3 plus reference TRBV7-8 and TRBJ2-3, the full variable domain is GAGVSQSPRYKVAKRGQDVALRCDPISGHVSLFWYQQALGQGPEFLTYFQNEAQLDKSGLPSDRFFAERPEGSVSTLKIQRTQQEDSAVYLCASSLAKRGDGTDTQYFGPGTRLTVL.

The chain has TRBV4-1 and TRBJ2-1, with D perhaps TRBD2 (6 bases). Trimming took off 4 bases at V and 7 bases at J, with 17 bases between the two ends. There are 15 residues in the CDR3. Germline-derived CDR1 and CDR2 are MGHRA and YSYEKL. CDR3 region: CASSPREPTRNEQFF. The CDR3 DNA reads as TGCGCCAGCAGCCCCCGGGAGCCCACCCGAAATGAGCAGTTCTTC.

This CDR3 is CASSLRQGSNGYTF. The CDR3 DNA sequence: TGCGCCAGCAGCTTACGGCAGGGATCGAATGGCTACACCTTC. The V gene is TRBV5-1, the J gene TRBJ1-2; tentatively, D is TRBD1 (5 bases). Between the trimmed V and J ends, which lost 2 bases and 6 bases, there was a span of 14 bases. CDR1 and CDR2 from the germline V gene are SGHRS and YFSETQ. The CDR3 has 14 residues.

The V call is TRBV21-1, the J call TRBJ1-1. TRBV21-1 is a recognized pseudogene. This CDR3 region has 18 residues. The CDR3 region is CASSKALEGERGNTEAFF. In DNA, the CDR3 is TGTGCCAGCAGCAAAGCGCTAGAGGGAGAGAGGGGGAACACTGAAGCTTTCTTT.

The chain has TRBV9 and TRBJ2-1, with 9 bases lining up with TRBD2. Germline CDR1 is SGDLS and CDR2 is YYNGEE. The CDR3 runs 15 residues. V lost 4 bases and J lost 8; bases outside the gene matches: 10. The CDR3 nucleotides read TGTGCCAGCAGCCCCCCCCCTAGCGGGAACCATGAGCAGTTCTTC. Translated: CASSPPPSGNHEQFF.

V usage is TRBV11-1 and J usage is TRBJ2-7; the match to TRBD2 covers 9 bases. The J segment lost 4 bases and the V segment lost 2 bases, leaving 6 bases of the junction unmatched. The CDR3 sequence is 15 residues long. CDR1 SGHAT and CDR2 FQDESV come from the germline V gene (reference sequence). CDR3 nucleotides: TGTGCCAGCAGCTTATCAGCGGGAGGAGTTTACGAGCAGTACTTC. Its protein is CASSLSAGGVYEQYF.

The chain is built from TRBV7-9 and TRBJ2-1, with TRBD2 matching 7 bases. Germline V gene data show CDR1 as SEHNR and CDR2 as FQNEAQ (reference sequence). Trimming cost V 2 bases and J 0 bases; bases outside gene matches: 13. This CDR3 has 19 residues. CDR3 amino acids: CASSLTRDYQLVSYNEQFF. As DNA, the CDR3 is TGTGCCAGCAGCTTAACACGGGACTACCAGTTAGTCTCCTACAATGAGCAGTTCTTC.

CDR3 sequence: CAVFSEPSYEQYF. DNA for the CDR3: TGTGCCGTCTTCTCGGAGCCTTCCTACGAGCAGTACTTC. The J gene is TRBJ2-7, the V gene TRBV7-2; D gene ambiguous. V dropped 11 bases and J dropped 1 base, with 15 bases sitting between them. Germline V CDR1 and CDR2: SGHTA, FQGNSA. This CDR3 region has 13 residues.

The CDR3 sequence: CAISEPQGQGRPSGANVLTF. Here the CDR3 DNA reads TGTGCCATCAGTGAGCCTCAAGGCCAGGGCCGCCCCTCTGGGGCCAACGTCCTGACTTTC. The chain joins TRBV10-3 to TRBJ2-6; TRBD1 might be the D (5 bases). CDR1 is ENHRY, CDR2 SYGVKD, per germline. There are 20 residues in the CDR3. The V end was cut by 2 bases, the J end by 0 bases, with 20 bases between.

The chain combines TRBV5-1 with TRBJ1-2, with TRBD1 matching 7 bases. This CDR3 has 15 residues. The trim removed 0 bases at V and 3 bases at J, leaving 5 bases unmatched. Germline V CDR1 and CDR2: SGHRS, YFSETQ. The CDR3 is CASSLGDSPYYGYTF. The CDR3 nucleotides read TGCGCCAGCAGCTTGGGGGACAGCCCCTACTATGGCTACACCTTC. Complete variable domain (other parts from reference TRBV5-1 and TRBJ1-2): KAGVTQTPRYLIKTRGQQVTLSCSPISGHRSVSWYQQTPGQGLQFLFEYFSETQRNKGNFPGRFSGRQFSNSRSEMNVSTLELGDSALYLCASSLGDSPYYGYTFGSGTRLTVV.